The 23 T cell receptor beta chains listed next were all sequenced from one sample in a study of shared clonotypes between healthy human individuals. Measured with immunoSEQ multiplex PCR; TCRdb has only the in-frame clones, and not every one. In the table there are approximately 1,500,000 clones, nearly 99% of which are singletons. Sequenced sample: naive CD4+ T cells sorted from blood. This sample's subset: CD45RA+ positively selected. These receptors were taken from a man under 40 in good health.

The genes are TRBV7-6 and TRBJ2-1; D is possibly TRBD1 (5 bases). The CDR3 consists of 12 residues. From germline, CDR1 is SGHVS and CDR2 FNYEAQ. The V and J ends lost 1 base and 11 bases respectively, with 9 bases between them. CDR3 loop: CASSLERGQQFF. The CDR3 DNA sequence: TGTGCCAGCAGCTTAGAAAGGGGCCAGCAGTTCTTC.

This clone was seen once. This chain connects TRBV5-4 to TRBJ2-7; D ambiguous. The CDR3 extends over 12 amino acids. The V gene's germline CDR1 is SGHNT and CDR2 YYREEE (reference sequence). V shed 4 bases and J shed 9 bases, with 14 bases lying between them. The CDR3 sequence: CASSQNKAAQYF. CDR3 in DNA: TGTGCCAGCAGCCAAAATAAGGCGGCGCAGTACTTC.

The chain is built from TRBV28 and TRBJ2-3, with 9 positions matching TRBD2. Germline-derived CDR1 and CDR2 are MDHEN and SYDVKM. The CDR3 runs 17 residues. V gave up 1 base and J gave up 5 bases; unmatched junction bases: 10. CDR3 nucleotides: TGTGCCAGCAGTTTATTATCGGCGGGAGGGCCAAGAGATACGCAGTATTTT. Encoded protein: CASSLLSAGGPRDTQYF.

The chain employs TRBV5-1 and TRBJ2-5, with no clear D. Germline lookup yields CDR1 SGHRS and CDR2 YFSETQ. CDR3 length: 14 amino acids. V was cut by 0 bases and J by 5 bases, with 11 bases left in between. CDR3 nucleotides: TGCGCCAGCAGCTTGGAGGTAGGGCGCGAGACCCAGTACTTC. Amino acid sequence: CASSLEVGRETQYF.

J is TRBJ2-1 and V is TRBV5-1; 7 nucleotides line up with TRBD2. With 3 bases clipped from V and 8 bases from J, the junction kept 5 bases outside the gene matches. Looked up from germline, CDR1 is SGHRS and CDR2 is YFSETQ. This CDR3 is 13 amino acids long. CDR3 sequence reads: CASSWASGYEQFF. The DNA for the CDR3 is TGCGCCAGCAGCTGGGCTAGCGGATATGAGCAGTTCTTC.

J is TRBJ2-1 and V is TRBV7-9; 8 bases match TRBD2. Per the germline V gene, CDR1 is SEHNR and CDR2 is FQNEAQ (reference sequence). Trimming cost V 2 bases and J 7 bases; bases outside gene matches: 4. This CDR3 is built from 14 residues. This chain's CDR3 is CASSLSSGINEQFF. CDR3 nucleotides: TGTGCCAGCAGCTTAAGTAGCGGGATTAATGAGCAGTTCTTC. Full variable domain (missing parts from reference TRBV7-9 and TRBJ2-1): DTGVSQNPRHKITKRGQNVTFRCDPISEHNRLYWYRQTLGQGPEFLTYFQNEAQLEKSRLLSDRFSAERPKGSFSTLEIQRTEQGDSAMYLCASSLSSGINEQFFGPGTRLTVL.

The V and J genes are TRBV5-4 and TRBJ2-6; D is undetermined. This CDR3 contains 15 residues. Germline CDR1 and CDR2: SGHNT and YYREEE (reference sequence). V lost 1 base to trimming and J lost 11 bases, with 16 bases between them. The CDR3 nucleotides read TGTGCCAGCAGCTTGAACGGACGGGTCGAAGACGTCCTGACTTTC. Translating it yields CASSLNGRVEDVLTF.

The chain uses TRBV7-9 and TRBJ2-3; 14 positions agree with TRBD2. Per germline, CDR1 SEHNR and CDR2 FQNEAQ (reference sequence). CDR3 size: 15 residues. The V segment lost 5 bases and the J segment 3 bases; nucleotides outside the gene matches: 1. CDR3 sequence reads: CASSGTSGSTDTQYF. In DNA, the CDR3 is TGTGCCAGCAGCGGGACTAGCGGGAGTACAGATACGCAGTATTTT.

The chain couples TRBV2 to TRBJ2-7; D possibly corresponds to TRBD2 (6 bases). The CDR3 runs 15 residues. Germline CDR1 and CDR2: SNHLY and FYNNEI. Trimming took 3 bases from V and 2 from J, leaving 14 bases between them. The CDR3 spells CASSEGWDSPYEQYF. CDR3 nucleotides: TGTGCCAGCAGTGAGGGGTGGGACTCTCCCTACGAGCAGTACTTC.

The CDR3 loop is CASSLPGSPEGYEQYF. The CDR3 DNA reads as TGTGCCAGCTCACTGCCGGGCTCCCCGGAAGGCTACGAGCAGTACTTC. J is TRBJ2-7 and V is TRBV18; the D is unclear. CDR3 length equals 16 residues. V gave up 4 bases and J gave up 3 bases, with 19 bases separating them. Germline CDR1 and CDR2: KGHSH and LQKENI.

This rearrangement joins TRBV5-6 to TRBJ1-2; tentatively, D is TRBD1 (6 bases). V was pared by 4 bases and J by 8 bases, with 21 bases between. CDR3 length equals 15 residues. The germline gives CDR1 SGHDT, CDR2 YYEEEE. CDR3 region: CASSPRGYRANGYTF. The CDR3 bases are TGTGCCAGCAGCCCGAGAGGGTACAGGGCGAACGGCTACACCTTC. Full variable domain (remainder filled in from reference TRBV5-6 and TRBJ1-2): DAGVTQSPTHLIKTRGQQVTLRCSPKSGHDTVSWYQQALGQGPQFIFQYYEEEERQRGNFPDRFSGHQFPNYSSELNVNALLLGDSALYLCASSPRGYRANGYTFGSGTRLTVV.

The rearrangement links TRBV5-1 to TRBJ1-1, with D possibly matching TRBD1 (5 bases). Trimming shortened V by 1 base and J by 3 bases, and 13 bases separated the two germline ends. This CDR3 has 15 amino acids. Germline V gene sequence: CDR1 SGHRS, CDR2 YFSETQ. The CDR3 loop is CASSLLGVQDTEAFF. The CDR3 DNA sequence: TGCGCCAGCAGCTTGCTGGGGGTTCAGGACACTGAAGCTTTCTTT.

This clone was counted a single time. The chain uses TRBV11-3 and TRBJ2-5, with D possibly being TRBD1 (6 bases). The CDR3 length is 13 residues. From germline, CDR1 is SGHNT and CDR2 YENEEA. V shed 4 bases and J shed 5 bases, with 11 bases lying between them. CDR3: CASSSTGTETQYF. In DNA form, the CDR3 reads TGTGCCAGCAGCTCCACAGGGACGGAGACCCAGTACTTC.

The chain carries TRBV30 and TRBJ1-1; D is undetermined. Germline CDR1 and CDR2: GTSNPN and SVGIG (reference sequence). The CDR3 is 13 amino acids. Trimming stripped 3 bases from V and 3 bases from J, with 11 bases between. The CDR3 loop reads CAWRNRQDTEAFF. The CDR3 nucleotides read TGTGCCTGGAGGAACAGACAAGACACTGAAGCTTTCTTT.

V is TRBV2 and J is TRBJ2-1; D might be TRBD1 or TRBD2, each matching 5 bases. The CDR3 length is 15 residues. The germline V gene encodes CDR1 SNHLY and CDR2 FYNNEI. V was pared by 8 bases and J by 2 bases, with 16 bases between. The CDR3: CASDTGTRTYNEQFF. The CDR3, as DNA: TGTGCCAGCGATACGGGGACCCGAACCTACAATGAGCAGTTCTTC.

The genes are TRBV9 and TRBJ2-1; 9 bases agree with TRBD2. Unmatched junction bases numbered 4, after V lost 2 bases and J lost 7 bases. There are 14 residues in the CDR3. The germline V gene has CDR1 SGDLS and CDR2 YYNGEE. The CDR3 region is CASSVSGSWNEQFF. The CDR3 DNA is TGTGCCAGCAGCGTTAGCGGGAGTTGGAATGAGCAGTTCTTC.

The chain employs TRBV2 and TRBJ1-5; 11 nucleotides line up with TRBD1. The CDR3 is made up of 14 amino acids. V was clipped by 7 bases and J by 13 bases; unmatched bases: 12. Germline CDR1 is SNHLY and CDR2 is FYNNEI. The CDR3 sequence: CASKRDRGNDRQHF. The CDR3 DNA follows: TGTGCCAGCAAAAGGGACAGGGGGAATGATCGTCAGCATTTT.

The CDR3 reads CASSLVLGWGNNQPQHF. DNA for the CDR3: TGTGCCAGCAGCTTGGTTCTAGGGTGGGGAAACAATCAGCCCCAGCATTTT. V gene TRBV5-5 combines with J gene TRBJ1-5, with D uncertain. V shed 0 bases and J shed 3 bases, with 16 bases lying between them. The CDR3 extends over 17 amino acids. The germline V gene has CDR1 SGHKS and CDR2 YYEKEE (reference sequence).

This chain joins TRBV28 and TRBJ1-5; D remains unclear. CDR1 is MDHEN and CDR2 is SYDVKM in the germline V gene. CDR3 length equals 16 residues. V was cut by 6 bases and J by 0 bases, with 15 bases left in between. The CDR3 coding sequence is TGTGCCAGCAGCCTATATCTGGACTATAGCAATCAGCCCCAGCATTTT. It is translated as CASSLYLDYSNQPQHF.

To note about this clone: A read error may account for a junction end that differs from germline. The chain joins TRBV7-7 to TRBJ2-3; TRBD2 agrees at 7 bases. The CDR3 length is 15 residues. Germline V gives CDR1 SSHAT, CDR2 FNYEAQ (reference sequence). DNA of the CDR3: TGTGCTAGCAGCTTAGGGACGGGAGGCGCAGATACGCAGTATTTT. Protein: CASSLGTGGADTQYF.

The chain links TRBV7-2 to TRBJ1-2, with D possibly being TRBD1 (6 bases). With 7 bases removed from V and 0 bases from J, the gap between germline ends came to 18 bases. The CDR3 has 16 residues. CDR1 and CDR2 (germline): SGHTA, FQGNSA. CDR3 bases: TGTGCCAGCAACACCCACGGGGGGGGCTCTAACTATGGCTACACCTTC. Protein sequence: CASNTHGGGSNYGYTF.

The V gene is TRBV5-5, the J gene TRBJ2-1; D is ambiguous. This CDR3 contains 16 residues. The germline V gene encodes CDR1 SGHKS and CDR2 YYEKEE (reference sequence). Trimming stripped 0 bases from V and 0 bases from J, with 10 bases between. The chain's CDR3 is CASSLAGVSSYNEQFF. The CDR3, as DNA: TGTGCCAGCAGCTTGGCCGGCGTAAGCTCCTACAATGAGCAGTTCTTC.

V is TRBV10-1 and J is TRBJ2-7, with TRBD1 matching 7 bases. Germline lookup yields CDR1 WNHNN and CDR2 SYGVQD (reference sequence). The V and J ends lost 1 base and 6 bases, in that order; junction bases with no gene match: 6. The CDR3 spans 14 residues. The CDR3 is CASSELTGKGEQYF. The CDR3 nucleotides read TGCGCCAGCAGTGAGTTGACAGGGAAGGGCGAGCAGTACTTC.